This entry lists 11 T cell receptor beta chains sequenced from one sample in a study of T cells in tuberculosis. Method: immunoSEQ multiplex PCR; TCRdb's copy keeps in-frame clones and lacks some. This table has tens of thousands of clones, roughly 96% appearing once. Sequencing was performed on PBMCs. All receptors come from a donor aged 5 to 30 with latent tuberculosis or without tuberculosis infection.

The gene calls are TRBV19 and TRBJ2-1; tentatively, D is TRBD1 (5 bases). The CDR3 is 16 amino acids. Looked up from germline, CDR1 is LNHDA and CDR2 is SQIVND (reference sequence). V was pared by 6 bases and J by 0 bases, with 15 bases between. The CDR3 DNA reads as TGTGCCAGTAGCGTTCCAGGGTTGAGCTCCTACAATGAGCAGTTCTTC. Translated, it gives CASSVPGLSSYNEQFF.

This chain uses TRBV5-4 with TRBJ2-7; 9 nucleotides match TRBD1. From germline, CDR1 is SGHNT and CDR2 YYREEE (reference sequence). Trimming cost V 4 bases and J 4 bases; bases outside gene matches: 6. This CDR3 contains 14 residues. CDR3 amino acids: CASSIRDREYEQYF. DNA of the CDR3: TGTGCCAGCAGCATCCGGGACAGGGAGTACGAGCAGTACTTC.

The genes are TRBV2 and TRBJ1-1, with D perhaps TRBD1 (6 bases). The CDR3 runs to 13 residues. V was shortened by 8 bases and J by 5 bases, with 15 bases between the two germline ends. Germline CDR1 is SNHLY and CDR2 is FYNNEI. The CDR3 region is CASPRERGTEAFF. The CDR3 bases are TGTGCCAGCCCCAGGGAAAGGGGGACTGAAGCTTTCTTT.

The CDR3 is CSVEGQGMTGGYTF. The DNA for the CDR3 is TGCAGCGTTGAGGGGCAGGGTATGACGGGTGGCTACACCTTC. The V call is TRBV29-1, the J call TRBJ1-2; D may be TRBD1 (5 bases). V lost 3 bases, J lost 7 bases, and 18 bases lay in between. Germline V lookup: CDR1 SQVTM, CDR2 ANQGSEA. The length of the CDR3 is 14 residues.

The genes are TRBV19 and TRBJ2-3, with D perhaps matching TRBD1 (6 bases). Germline V gene data show CDR1 as LNHDA and CDR2 as SQIVND (reference sequence). The CDR3 consists of 16 residues. Trimming stripped 2 bases from V and 5 bases from J, with 17 bases between. CDR3 region: CASSIISGAGEDTQYF. The CDR3 nucleotides are TGTGCCAGTAGTATAATCAGTGGGGCAGGGGAAGATACGCAGTATTTT.

The rearrangement uses TRBV19 and TRBJ1-2, with D possibly being TRBD1 (5 bases). CDR1 is LNHDA, CDR2 SQIVND, per germline (reference sequence). V was clipped by 5 bases and J by 5 bases, with 12 bases between them. The length of the CDR3 is 13 residues. CDR3 sequence: CASSPTAYYGYTF. The CDR3 DNA follows: TGTGCCAGTAGTCCGACAGCCTATTATGGCTACACCTTC.

This clone was counted once. The V gene is TRBV30, the J gene TRBJ1-1; D ambiguous. Germline CDR1 is GTSNPN and CDR2 is SVGIG (reference sequence). This CDR3 has 10 amino acids. V lost 7 bases, J lost 5 bases, and 8 bases lay in between. Here the CDR3 reads CALVGTEAFF. In nucleotides, the CDR3 is TGTGCCTTGGTCGGTACTGAAGCTTTCTTT. The full variable domain, in which reference TRBV30 and TRBJ1-1 provide the parts outside the CDR3, is SQTIHQWPATLVQPVGSPLSLECTVEGTSNPNLYWYRQAAGRGLQLLFYSVGIGQISSEVPQNLSASRPQDRQFILSSKKLLLSDSGFYLCALVGTEAFFGQGTRLTVV.

The chain is built from TRBV5-8 and TRBJ2-5; 8 positions agree with TRBD1. The V and J ends lost 4 bases and 4 bases, in that order; junction bases with no gene match: 6. This CDR3 comprises 14 residues. Germline CDR1 is SGHTS and CDR2 is YDEGEE. This chain's CDR3 is CASSPGQGRETQYF. Written as DNA, the CDR3 is TGTGCCAGCAGCCCTGGACAGGGACGAGAGACCCAGTACTTC. Drawing the rest from reference TRBV5-8 and TRBJ2-5, the complete variable domain is EAGVTQSPTHLIKTRGQQATLRCSPISGHTSVYWYQQALGLGLQFLLWYDEGEERNRGNFPPRFSGRQFPNYSSELNVNALELEDSALYLCASSPGQGRETQYFGPGTRLLVL.

The chain couples TRBV19 to TRBJ1-1; D is undetermined. Trimming cost V 5 bases and J 6 bases, with 13 bases left between them. In germline, CDR1 is LNHDA, CDR2 SQIVND (reference sequence). The length of the CDR3 is 13 residues. CDR3 amino acids: CASSPRGRSEAFF. The CDR3 DNA reads as TGTGCCAGTAGTCCTCGGGGAAGGTCTGAAGCTTTCTTT.

The V and J genes are TRBV2 and TRBJ2-7; the match to TRBD2 covers 10 bases. The CDR3 is 18 residues long. The ends lost 8 bases at V and 0 bases at J; junction bases unmatched: 16. Germline values: CDR1 SNHLY, CDR2 FYNNEI. CDR3 bases: TGTGCCAGCCAAATGGGCCTAGCGGGGGACCCGAACTCCTACGAGCAGTACTTC. It is translated as CASQMGLAGDPNSYEQYF.

The chain links TRBV5-6 to TRBJ2-5; D is undetermined. Germline V gives CDR1 SGHDT, CDR2 YYEEEE. Trimming removed 4 bases at V and 3 bases at J, with 22 bases between. The CDR3 sequence is 17 residues long. This CDR3 is CASSAAAWANPKETQYF. The CDR3 nucleotides read TGTGCCAGCAGCGCTGCTGCTTGGGCAAACCCCAAAGAGACCCAGTACTTC.